This section outlines one T cell receptor (beta chain) sequence together with its context. Its antigen remains unknown. The data are from a study of cytomegalovirus exposure and HLA in healthy donors. Between the trimmed V and J ends, which lost 7 bases and 7 bases, there was a span of 13 bases. CDR1 is MNHNS and CDR2 is SASEGT in the germline V gene. CDR3 length: 13 residues. The study, taken as a whole, reports: Per a prior analysis, the majority of TCR beta V segments were productive roughly 87% or roughly 30% of the time.

60 Vbeta and 13 Jbeta primers were used in PCR. Sequencing was performed with immunoSEQ multiplex PCR; in TCRdb, only in-frame clones are kept and a portion is missing. The sample contains approximately 150,000 clones, less than 85% of which appear only once. Sequencing was done on a sample of PBMCs. The chain couples TRBV6-1 to TRBJ1-4; D might be TRBD1 (5 bases). The receptor was derived from a man in his fifties or sixties in good health and CMV-seropositive. The CDR3 sequence is CASTSQGGEKLFF. CDR3 bases: TGTGCCAGCACGAGTCAGGGAGGTGAAAAACTGTTTTTT.